This T cell receptor beta chain was profiled in a study of vaccination and CD4 T cells after COVID-19. About the study: In the convalescent cohort, there were six males and four females, two of them Hispanic.

In the case of this clonotype: Antigen: not known.

Sequenced with the Oncomine TCR Beta short-read assay was DNA taken from cultured CD4+ T cells. TCRdb redid the calling of the PCR reads with MiXCR, one entry per CDR3 protein. The sample includes tens of thousands of distinct CDR3 sequences, 62% seen only once; the top ten take 6.5% to 8%. From germline, CDR1 is MNHNS and CDR2 SASEGT. The CDR3 runs to 13 residues. V was clipped by 6 bases and J by 6 bases; unmatched bases: 7. The sample's treatment: approximately nine-day PBMC culture with coronavirus spike peptide pools or control peptides (ViraFEST assay). This receptor was taken from a human donor who had recovered from COVID-19. The sample consisted of CD4+ T cells from blood, cultured in vitro. The chain couples TRBV6-1 to TRBJ2-7, with TRBD1 matching 8 bases. The CDR3 reads CASSLGQGREQYF. CDR3 sequence (DNA): TGTGCCAGCAGCCTAGGACAGGGTCGCGAGCAGTACTTC.